This T cell receptor (beta chain) was captured by sequencing in a study of blood T cell repertoires in COVID-19. Clones were read by immunoSEQ multiplex PCR, and TCRdb kept only the in-frame ones, dropping some. Here the sample spans roughly 260,000 clones, about 89% being singletons. This CDR3 has 19 residues. CDR1 SGHNT and CDR2 YENEEA come from the germline V gene. V gave up 5 bases and J gave up 4 bases; unmatched junction bases: 14. The sequence was obtained from a man in his forties who had recovered from COVID-19. The chain carries TRBV11-3 and TRBJ2-2, with TRBD1 identical over 12 bases. Material for sequencing was peripheral blood. CDR3 nucleotides: TGTGCCAGCAGCCCCGGGACAGGGGGCGCCCTTCTAGGCACCGGGGAGCTGTTTTTT. It is translated as CASSPGTGGALLGTGELFF.